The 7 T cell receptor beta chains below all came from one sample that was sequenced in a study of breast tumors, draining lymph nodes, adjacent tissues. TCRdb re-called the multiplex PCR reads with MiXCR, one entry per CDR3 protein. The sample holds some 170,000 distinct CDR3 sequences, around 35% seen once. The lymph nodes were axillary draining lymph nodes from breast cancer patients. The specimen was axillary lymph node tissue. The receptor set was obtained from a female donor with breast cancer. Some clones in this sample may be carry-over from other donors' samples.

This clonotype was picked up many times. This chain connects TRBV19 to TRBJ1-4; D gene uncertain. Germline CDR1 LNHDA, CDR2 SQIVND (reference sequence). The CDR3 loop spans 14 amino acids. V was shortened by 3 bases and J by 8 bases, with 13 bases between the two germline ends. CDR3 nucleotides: TGTGCCAGTAGTATCCGGACGGTGAGCGAAAAACTGTTTTTT. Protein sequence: CASSIRTVSEKLFF.

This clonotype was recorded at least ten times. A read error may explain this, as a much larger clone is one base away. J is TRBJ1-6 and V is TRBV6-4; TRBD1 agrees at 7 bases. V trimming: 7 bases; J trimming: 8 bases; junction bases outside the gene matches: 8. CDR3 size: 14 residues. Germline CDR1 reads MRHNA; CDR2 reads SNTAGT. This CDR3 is CASIHRGRDSPLHF. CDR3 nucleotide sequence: TGTGCCAGCATTCACAGGGGCAGGGATTCACCCCTCCACTTT.

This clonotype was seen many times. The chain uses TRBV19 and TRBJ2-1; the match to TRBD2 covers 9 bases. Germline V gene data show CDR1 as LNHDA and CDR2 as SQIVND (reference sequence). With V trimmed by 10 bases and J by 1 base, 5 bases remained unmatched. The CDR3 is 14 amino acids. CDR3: CAISSGKSYNEQFF. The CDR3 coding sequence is TGTGCCATCTCTAGCGGGAAATCCTACAATGAGCAGTTCTTC.

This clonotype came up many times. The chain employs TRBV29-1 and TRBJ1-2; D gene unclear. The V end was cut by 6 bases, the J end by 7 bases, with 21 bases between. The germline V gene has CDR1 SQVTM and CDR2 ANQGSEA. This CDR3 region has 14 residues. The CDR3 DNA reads TGCAGCGTGCGACGTTTCGACGTTCTGGGTGGCTACACCTTC. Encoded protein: CSVRRFDVLGGYTF.

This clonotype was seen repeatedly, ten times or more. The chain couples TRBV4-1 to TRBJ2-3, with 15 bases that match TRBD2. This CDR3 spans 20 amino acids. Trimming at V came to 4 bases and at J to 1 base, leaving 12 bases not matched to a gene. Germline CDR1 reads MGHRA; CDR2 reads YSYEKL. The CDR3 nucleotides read TGCGCCAGCAGCCCACTCGGACTAGCGGGAGGGCCTTCGGGCACAGATACGCAGTATTTT. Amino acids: CASSPLGLAGGPSGTDTQYF.

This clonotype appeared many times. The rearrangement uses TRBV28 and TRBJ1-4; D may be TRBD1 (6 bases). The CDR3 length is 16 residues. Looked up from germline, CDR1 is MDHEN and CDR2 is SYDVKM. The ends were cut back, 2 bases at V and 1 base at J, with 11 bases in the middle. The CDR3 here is CASSLDEDRTNEKLFF. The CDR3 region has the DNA TGTGCCAGCAGTTTAGATGAGGACAGAACTAATGAAAAACTGTTTTTT.

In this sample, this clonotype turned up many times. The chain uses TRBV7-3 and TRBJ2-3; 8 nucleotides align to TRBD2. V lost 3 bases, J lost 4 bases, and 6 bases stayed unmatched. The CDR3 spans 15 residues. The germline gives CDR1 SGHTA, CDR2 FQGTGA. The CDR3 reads CASSLGLEDADTQYF. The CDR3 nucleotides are TGTGCCAGCAGCTTGGGACTAGAAGACGCAGATACGCAGTATTTT.